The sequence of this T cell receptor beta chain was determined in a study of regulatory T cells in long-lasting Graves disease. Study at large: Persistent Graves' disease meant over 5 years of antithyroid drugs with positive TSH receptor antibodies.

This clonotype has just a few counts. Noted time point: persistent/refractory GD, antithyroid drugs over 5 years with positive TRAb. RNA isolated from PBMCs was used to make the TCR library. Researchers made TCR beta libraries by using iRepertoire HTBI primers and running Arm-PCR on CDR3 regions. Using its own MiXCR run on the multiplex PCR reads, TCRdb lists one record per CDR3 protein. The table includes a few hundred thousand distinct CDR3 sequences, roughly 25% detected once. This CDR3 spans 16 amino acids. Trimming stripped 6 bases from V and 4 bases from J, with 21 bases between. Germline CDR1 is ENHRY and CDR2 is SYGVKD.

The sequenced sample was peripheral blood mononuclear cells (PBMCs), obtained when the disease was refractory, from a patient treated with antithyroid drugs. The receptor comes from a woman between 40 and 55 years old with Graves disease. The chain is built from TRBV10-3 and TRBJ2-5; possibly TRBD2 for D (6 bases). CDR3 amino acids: CAISRRLAEWGETQYF. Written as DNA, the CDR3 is TGTGCCATCAGCCGACGCTTAGCGGAGTGGGGAGAGACCCAGTACTTC.